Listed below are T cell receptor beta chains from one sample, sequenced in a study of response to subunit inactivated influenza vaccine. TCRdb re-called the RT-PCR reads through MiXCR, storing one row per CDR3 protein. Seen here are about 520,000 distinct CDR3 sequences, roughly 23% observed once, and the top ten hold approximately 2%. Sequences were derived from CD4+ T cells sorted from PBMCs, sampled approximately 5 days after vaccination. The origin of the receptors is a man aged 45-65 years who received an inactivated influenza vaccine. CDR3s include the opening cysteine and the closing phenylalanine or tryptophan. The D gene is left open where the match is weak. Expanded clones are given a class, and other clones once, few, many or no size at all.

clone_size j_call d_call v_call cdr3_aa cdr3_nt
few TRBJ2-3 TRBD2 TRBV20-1 CSASPLARTDTQYF TGCAGTGCTTCACCACTAGCGCGCACAGATACGCAGTATTTT
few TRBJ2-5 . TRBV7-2 CASSPWLGGETQYF TGTGCCAGCAGCCCGTGGCTGGGAGGAGAGACCCAGTACTTC
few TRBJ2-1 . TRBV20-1 CSAPYGSEQFF TGCAGTGCTCCCTACGGCAGTGAGCAGTTCTTC
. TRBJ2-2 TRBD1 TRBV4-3 CAIPGQGACTGELFF TGCGCCATCCCGGGACAGGGGGCTTGCACCGGGGAGCTGTTTTTT
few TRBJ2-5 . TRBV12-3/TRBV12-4 CASSFNPMNSGLETQYF TGTGCCAGCAGTTTCAACCCTATGAATAGCGGACTAGAGACCCAGTACTTC
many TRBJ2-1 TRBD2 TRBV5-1 CASSLRRTSGNEQFF TGCGCCAGCAGCCTACGCAGGACTAGCGGAAATGAGCAGTTCTTC
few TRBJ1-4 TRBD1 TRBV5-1 CASSGRTGGPEKLFF TGCGCCAGCAGCGGAAGGACAGGGGGGCCTGAAAAACTGTTTTTT
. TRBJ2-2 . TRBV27 CASKLYPGRRRVSNTGELFF TGTGCCAGCAAGCTTTACCCGGGACGGAGGCGGGTATCGAACACCGGGGAGCTGTTTTTT
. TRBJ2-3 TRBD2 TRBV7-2 CATSGRVADTQYF TGTGCCACCTCGGGGAGGGTCGCAGATACGCAGTATTTT
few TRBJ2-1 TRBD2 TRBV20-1 CSASASGGPSYNEQFF TGCAGTGCTAGTGCTAGCGGGGGGCCCTCCTACAATGAGCAGTTCTTC
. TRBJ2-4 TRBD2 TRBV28 CASSPTGQGGDIQYF TGTGCCAGCAGCCCGACGGGGCAGGGAGGGGACATTCAGTACTTC
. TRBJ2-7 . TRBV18 CASSLDYYYEQYF TGTGCCAGCTCACTGGACTACTACTACGAGCAGTACTTC
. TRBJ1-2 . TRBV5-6 CASSSAGNYGYTF TGTGCCAGCAGCTCGGCGGGAAACTATGGCTACACCTTC
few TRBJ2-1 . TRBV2 CATRVGGANEQFF TGTGCCACCCGGGTTGGGGGAGCCAATGAGCAGTTCTTC
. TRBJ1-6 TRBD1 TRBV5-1 CASSFYPGQGAGNSPLHF TGCGCCAGCAGCTTTTACCCGGGACAGGGGGCTGGAAATTCACCCCTCCACTTT
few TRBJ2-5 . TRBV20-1 CSAANRDRGQETQYF TGCAGTGCTGCCAACCGCGATAGGGGGCAAGAGACCCAGTACTTC
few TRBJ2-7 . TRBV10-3 CAISEMGRSYEQYF TGTGCCATCAGTGAGATGGGCCGGTCCTACGAGCAGTACTTC
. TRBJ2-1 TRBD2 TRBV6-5 CASSYTRLAGYNEQFF TGTGCCAGCAGTTACACCCGACTAGCGGGGTACAATGAGCAGTTCTTC
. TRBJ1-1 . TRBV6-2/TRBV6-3 CASTRPRGAAEAFF TGTGCCAGCACCCGACCGCGAGGGGCCGCGGAAGCTTTCTTT
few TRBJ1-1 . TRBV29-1 CSVGWQGIVTEAFF TGCAGCGTTGGGTGGCAGGGGATCGTCACTGAAGCTTTCTTT
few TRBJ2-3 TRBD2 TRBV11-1 CASSPDGGAVTQYF TGTGCCAGCAGCCCGGACGGGGGGGCTGTTACGCAGTATTTT
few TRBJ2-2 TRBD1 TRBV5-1 CASSADREYTGELFF TGCGCCAGCAGCGCAGACAGGGAATATACCGGGGAGCTGTTTTTT
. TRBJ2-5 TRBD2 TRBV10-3 CAISGAGGQETQYF TGTGCCATCAGTGGGGCGGGAGGGCAGGAGACCCAGTACTTC
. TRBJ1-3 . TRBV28 CASSLWHAPGNTIYF TGTGCCAGCAGTTTATGGCACGCTCCGGGAAACACCATATATTTT
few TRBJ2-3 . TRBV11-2 CASSLRNDTDTQYF TGTGCCAGCAGCTTAAGGAATGACACAGATACGCAGTATTTT
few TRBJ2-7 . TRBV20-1 CSATFGGTVSSYEQYF TGCAGTGCTACCTTTGGAGGGACAGTAAGCTCCTACGAGCAGTACTTC
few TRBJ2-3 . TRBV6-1 CASRTGYGGDTQYF TGTGCCAGCCGAACAGGGTATGGGGGAGATACGCAGTATTTT
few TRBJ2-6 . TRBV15 CATSDARDGANVLTF TGTGCCACCAGCGATGCGAGGGATGGGGCCAACGTCCTGACTTTC
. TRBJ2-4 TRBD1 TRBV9 CASSVGDRGAKNIQYF TGTGCCAGCAGCGTAGGCGACAGGGGGGCCAAAAACATTCAGTACTTC
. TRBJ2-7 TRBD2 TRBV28 CASSLGLAERYEQYF TGTGCCAGCAGTTTAGGACTAGCCGAACGCTACGAGCAGTACTTC
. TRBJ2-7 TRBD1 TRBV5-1 CASSLGGFSGTAYEQYF TGCGCCAGCAGCTTGGGAGGGTTTTCCGGGACAGCATACGAGCAGTACTTC
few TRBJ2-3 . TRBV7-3 CASSLTRATDTQYF TGTGCCAGCAGCTTAACTAGAGCCACAGATACGCAGTATTTT
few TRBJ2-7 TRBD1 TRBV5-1 CASSFGTVLYEQYF TGCGCCAGCAGCTTCGGGACAGTGCTTTACGAGCAGTACTTC
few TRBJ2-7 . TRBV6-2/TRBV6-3 CASSYDPREQYF TGTGCCAGCAGTTACGATCCGCGCGAGCAGTACTTC
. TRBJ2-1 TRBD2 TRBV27 CASGPLAGGRNEQFF TGTGCCAGCGGCCCTCTAGCGGGAGGTCGGAATGAGCAGTTCTTC
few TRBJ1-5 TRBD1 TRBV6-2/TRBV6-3 CASRGQGRSQPQHF TGTGCCAGCAGGGGACAGGGGCGATCCCAGCCCCAGCATTTT
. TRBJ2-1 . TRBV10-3 CAIPSREFCNEQFF TGTGCCATCCCGTCCCGGGAGTTTTGCAATGAGCAGTTCTTC
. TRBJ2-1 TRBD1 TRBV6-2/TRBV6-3 CASSYSGTGANYNEQFF TGTGCCAGCAGTTACTCAGGGACAGGGGCTAACTACAATGAGCAGTTCTTC
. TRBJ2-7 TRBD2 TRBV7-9 CASSSRSSGSLEQYF TGTGCCAGCAGCTCCCGATCTAGCGGGAGTTTGGAGCAGTACTTC
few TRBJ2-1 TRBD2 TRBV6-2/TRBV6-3 CASSLLSGSSGLDNEQFF TGTGCCAGCAGCCTTCTGTCGGGGTCTAGCGGGCTGGACAATGAGCAGTTCTTC
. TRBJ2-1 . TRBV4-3 CASSQRKTNEQFF TGCGCCAGCAGCCAAAGAAAAACCAATGAGCAGTTCTTC
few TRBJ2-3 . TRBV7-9 CASSPGRAVTTDTQYF TGTGCCAGCAGCCCGGGGCGAGCGGTGACCACAGATACGCAGTATTTT
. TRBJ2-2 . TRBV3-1 CASRPRGNTGELFF TGTGCCAGCAGGCCCCGGGGAAACACCGGGGAGCTGTTTTTT
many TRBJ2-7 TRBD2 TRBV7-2 CASSFAGGGYEQYF TGTGCCAGCAGCTTCGCGGGGGGTGGATACGAGCAGTACTTC
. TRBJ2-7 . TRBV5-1 CASSLNSGFSYEQYF TGCGCCAGCAGCTTGAACTCTGGTTTCTCCTACGAGCAGTACTTC
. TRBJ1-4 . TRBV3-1 CASSLLKEKLFF TGTGCCAGCAGCCTCCTCAAAGAAAAACTGTTTTTT
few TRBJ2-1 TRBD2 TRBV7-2 CASSLLAGYPFF TGTGCCAGCAGCTTACTAGCGGGATACCCGTTCTTC
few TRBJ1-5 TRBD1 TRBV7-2 CASSSRQGSQPQHF TGTGCCAGCAGCTCCAGACAGGGGAGTCAGCCCCAGCATTTT
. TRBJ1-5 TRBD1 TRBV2 CASSSGQGPYQPQHF TGTGCCAGCAGTTCTGGACAGGGGCCCTATCAGCCCCAGCATTTT
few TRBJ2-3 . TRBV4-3 CASSQDRVSTDTQYF TGCGCCAGCAGCCAAGACAGGGTTAGCACAGATACGCAGTATTTT
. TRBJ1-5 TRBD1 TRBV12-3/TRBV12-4 CASRKTGGHQPQHF TGTGCCAGCAGAAAGACAGGGGGCCATCAGCCCCAGCATTTT
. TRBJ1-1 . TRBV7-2 CASSSPTRTAFF TGTGCCAGCAGCTCCCCGACCCGGACGGCTTTCTTT
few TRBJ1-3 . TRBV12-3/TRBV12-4 CASRQPGGGNTIYF TGTGCCAGCAGGCAGCCAGGCGGTGGAAACACCATATATTTT
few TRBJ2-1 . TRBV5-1 CASSLAWEPSANEQFF TGCGCCAGCAGCTTGGCATGGGAGCCTAGCGCCAATGAGCAGTTCTTC
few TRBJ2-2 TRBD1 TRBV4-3 CASSQDQRQGGTGELFF TGCGCCAGCAGCCAAGATCAGCGACAGGGCGGAACCGGGGAGCTGTTTTTT
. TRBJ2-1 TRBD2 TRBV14 CASSQVAASGYNEQFF TGTGCCAGCAGCCAAGTCGCGGCTAGCGGATACAATGAGCAGTTCTTC
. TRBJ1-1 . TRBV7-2 CASTPPGQTTEAFF TGTGCCAGCACCCCTCCAGGACAGACAACTGAAGCTTTCTTT
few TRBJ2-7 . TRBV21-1 CASSKRAGESYEQYF TGTGCCAGCAGCAAAAGGGCGGGAGAGTCCTACGAGCAGTACTTC
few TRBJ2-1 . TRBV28 CASSLSIRRPSYNEQFF TGTGCCAGCAGTTTAAGTATAAGAAGGCCCTCCTACAATGAGCAGTTCTTC